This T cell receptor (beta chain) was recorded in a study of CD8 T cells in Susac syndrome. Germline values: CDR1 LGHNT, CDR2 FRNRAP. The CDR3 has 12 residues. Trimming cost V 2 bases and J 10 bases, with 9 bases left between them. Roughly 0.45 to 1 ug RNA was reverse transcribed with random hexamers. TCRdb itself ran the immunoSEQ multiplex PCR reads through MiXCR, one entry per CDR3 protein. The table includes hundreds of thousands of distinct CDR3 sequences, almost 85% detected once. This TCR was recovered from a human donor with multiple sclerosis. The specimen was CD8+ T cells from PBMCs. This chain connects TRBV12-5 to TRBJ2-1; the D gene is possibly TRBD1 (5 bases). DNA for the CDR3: TGTGCTAGTGGTTTGACTGACAGCGAGCAGTTCTTC. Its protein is CASGLTDSEQFF.